This T cell receptor beta chain was observed in a study of control samples from healthy donors and cancer patients. Germline V CDR1 and CDR2: MNHNY, SVGAGI (reference sequence). Unmatched junction bases numbered 6, after V lost 5 bases and J lost 3 bases. The CDR3 is 15 residues long. Data came from immunoSEQ multiplex PCR; TCRdb stores just in-frame clones and leaves some out. The sample has about 130,000 clones, just under 95% seen once. This clone has a single count. Sequenced: blood. The J gene is TRBJ1-2, the V gene TRBV6-6, with TRBD1 identical over 10 bases. This receptor was taken from a man between 18 and 35 years old in good health. The CDR3 sequence: CASSTGTGADYGYTF. DNA of the CDR3: TGTGCCAGCAGTACAGGGACAGGGGCGGACTATGGCTACACCTTC.